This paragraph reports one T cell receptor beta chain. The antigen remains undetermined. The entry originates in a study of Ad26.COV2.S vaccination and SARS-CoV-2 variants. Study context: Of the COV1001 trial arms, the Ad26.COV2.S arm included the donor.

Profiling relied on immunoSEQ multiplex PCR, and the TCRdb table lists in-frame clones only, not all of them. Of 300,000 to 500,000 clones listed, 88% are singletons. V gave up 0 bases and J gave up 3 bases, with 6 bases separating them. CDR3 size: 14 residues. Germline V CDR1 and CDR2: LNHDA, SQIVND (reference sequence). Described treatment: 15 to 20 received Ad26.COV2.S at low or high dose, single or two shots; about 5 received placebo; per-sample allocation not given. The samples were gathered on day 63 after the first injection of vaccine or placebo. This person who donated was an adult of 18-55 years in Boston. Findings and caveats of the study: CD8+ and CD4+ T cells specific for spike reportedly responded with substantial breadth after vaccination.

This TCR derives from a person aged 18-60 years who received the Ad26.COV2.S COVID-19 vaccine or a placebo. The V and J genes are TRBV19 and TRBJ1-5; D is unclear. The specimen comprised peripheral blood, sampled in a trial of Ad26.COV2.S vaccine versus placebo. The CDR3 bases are TGTGCCAGTAGTATAGAGGGAAACAATCAGCCCCAGCATTTT. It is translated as CASSIEGNNQPQHF.